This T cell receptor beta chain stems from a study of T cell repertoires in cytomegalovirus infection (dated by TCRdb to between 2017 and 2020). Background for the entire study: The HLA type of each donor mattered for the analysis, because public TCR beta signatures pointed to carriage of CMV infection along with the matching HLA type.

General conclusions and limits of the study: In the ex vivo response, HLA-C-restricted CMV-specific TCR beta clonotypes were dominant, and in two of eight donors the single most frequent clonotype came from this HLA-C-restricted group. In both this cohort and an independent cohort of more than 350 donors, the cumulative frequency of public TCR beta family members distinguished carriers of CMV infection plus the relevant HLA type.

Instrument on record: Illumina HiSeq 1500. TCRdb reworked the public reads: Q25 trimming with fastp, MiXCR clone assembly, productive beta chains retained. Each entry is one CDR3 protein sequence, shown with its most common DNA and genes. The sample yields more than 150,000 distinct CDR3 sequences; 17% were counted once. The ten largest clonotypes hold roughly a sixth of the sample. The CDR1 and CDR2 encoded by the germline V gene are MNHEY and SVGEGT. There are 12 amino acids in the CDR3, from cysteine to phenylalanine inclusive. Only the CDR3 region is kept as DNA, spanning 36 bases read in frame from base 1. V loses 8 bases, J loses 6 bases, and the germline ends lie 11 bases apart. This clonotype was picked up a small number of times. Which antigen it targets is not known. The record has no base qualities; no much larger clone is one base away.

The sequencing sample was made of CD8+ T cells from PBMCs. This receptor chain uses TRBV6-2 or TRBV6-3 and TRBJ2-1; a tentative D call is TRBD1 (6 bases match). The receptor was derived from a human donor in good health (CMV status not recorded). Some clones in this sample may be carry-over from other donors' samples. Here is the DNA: TGTGCCAGCGGACAGAACGGCAATGAGCAGTTCTTC. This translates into CASGQNGNEQFF.